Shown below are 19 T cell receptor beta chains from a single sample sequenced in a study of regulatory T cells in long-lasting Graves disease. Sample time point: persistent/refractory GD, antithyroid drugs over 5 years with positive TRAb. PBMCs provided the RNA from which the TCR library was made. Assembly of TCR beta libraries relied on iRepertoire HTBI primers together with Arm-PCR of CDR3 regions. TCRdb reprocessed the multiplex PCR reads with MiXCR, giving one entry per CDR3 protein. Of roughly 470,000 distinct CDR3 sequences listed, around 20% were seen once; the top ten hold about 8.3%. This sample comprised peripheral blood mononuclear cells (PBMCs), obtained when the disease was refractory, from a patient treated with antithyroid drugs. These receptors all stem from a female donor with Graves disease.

The CDR3 spells CASRPDRSNYGYTF. In nucleotides, the CDR3 is TGCGCCAGCAGACCCGACAGGTCTAACTATGGCTACACCTTC. The V gene is TRBV5-1, the J gene TRBJ1-2; possibly TRBD1 for D (6 bases). CDR3 length: 14 residues. Germline CDR1 SGHRS, CDR2 YFSETQ. V shed 5 bases and J shed 0 bases, with 11 bases lying between them.

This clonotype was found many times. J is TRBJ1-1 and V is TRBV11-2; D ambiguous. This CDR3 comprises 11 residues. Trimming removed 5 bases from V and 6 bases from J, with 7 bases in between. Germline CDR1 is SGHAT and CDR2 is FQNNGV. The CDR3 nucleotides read TGTGCCAGCAGCCCACAGTCTGAAGCTTTCTTT. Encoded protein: CASSPQSEAFF.

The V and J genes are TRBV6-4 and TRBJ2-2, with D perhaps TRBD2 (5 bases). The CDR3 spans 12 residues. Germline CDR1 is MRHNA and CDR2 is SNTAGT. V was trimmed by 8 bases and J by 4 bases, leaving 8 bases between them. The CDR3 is CASGSGTGELFF. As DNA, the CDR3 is TGTGCCAGCGGGAGTGGCACCGGGGAGCTGTTTTTT.

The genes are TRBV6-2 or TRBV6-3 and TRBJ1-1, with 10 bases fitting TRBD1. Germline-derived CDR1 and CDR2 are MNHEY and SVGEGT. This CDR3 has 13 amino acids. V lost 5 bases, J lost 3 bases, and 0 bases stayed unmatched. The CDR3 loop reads CASSGTGDTEAFF. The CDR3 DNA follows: TGTGCCAGCAGTGGGACAGGGGACACTGAAGCTTTCTTT.

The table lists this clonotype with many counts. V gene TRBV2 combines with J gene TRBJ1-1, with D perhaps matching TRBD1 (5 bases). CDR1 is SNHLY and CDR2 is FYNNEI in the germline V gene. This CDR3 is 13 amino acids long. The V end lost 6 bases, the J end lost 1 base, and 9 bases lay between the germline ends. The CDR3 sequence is CASSDRGNTEAFF. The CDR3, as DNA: TGTGCCAGCAGCGATAGGGGGAACACTGAAGCTTTCTTT.

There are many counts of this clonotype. The CDR3 protein is CASSSTLTTSGRRNEQFF. In nucleotides, the CDR3 is TGTGCCAGCAGTTCCACCCTCACAACTAGCGGGAGGAGGAATGAGCAGTTCTTC. The rearrangement links TRBV28 to TRBJ2-1, with 12 bases fitting TRBD2. This CDR3 is built from 18 residues. With V trimmed by 4 bases and J by 7 bases, 14 bases remained unmatched. Per the germline V gene, CDR1 is MDHEN and CDR2 is SYDVKM.

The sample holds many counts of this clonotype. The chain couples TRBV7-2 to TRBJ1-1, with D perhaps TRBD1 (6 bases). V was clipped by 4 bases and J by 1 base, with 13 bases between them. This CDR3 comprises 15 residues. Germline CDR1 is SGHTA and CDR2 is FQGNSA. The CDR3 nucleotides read TGTGCCAGCAGCTCGAGAGACAGGAAGAACACTGAAGCTTTCTTT. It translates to CASSSRDRKNTEAFF.

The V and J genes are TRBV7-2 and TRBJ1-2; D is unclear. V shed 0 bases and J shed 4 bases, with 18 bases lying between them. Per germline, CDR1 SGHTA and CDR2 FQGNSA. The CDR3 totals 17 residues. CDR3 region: CASSLAYPTGSRYGYTF. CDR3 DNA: TGTGCCAGCAGCTTAGCCTACCCAACCGGGTCGCGCTATGGCTACACCTTC.

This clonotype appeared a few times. CDR3: CSASSTRQNMMNTEAFF. CDR3 coding DNA: TGCAGTGCTAGTTCAACTCGACAGAATATGATGAACACTGAAGCTTTCTTT. This chain joins TRBV20-1 and TRBJ1-1; maybe TRBD1 (5 bases). The CDR3 loop spans 17 amino acids. Germline CDR1 reads DFQATT; CDR2 reads SNEGSKA (reference sequence). V was shortened by 3 bases and J by 0 bases, with 20 bases between the two germline ends.

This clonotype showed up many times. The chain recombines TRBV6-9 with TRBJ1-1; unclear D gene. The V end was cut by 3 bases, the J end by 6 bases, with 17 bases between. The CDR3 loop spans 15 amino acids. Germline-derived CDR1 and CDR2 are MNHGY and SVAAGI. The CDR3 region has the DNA TGTGCCAGCAGTTACCCCGCCTTAAGCTTGCCTGAAGCTTTCTTT. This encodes CASSYPALSLPEAFF.

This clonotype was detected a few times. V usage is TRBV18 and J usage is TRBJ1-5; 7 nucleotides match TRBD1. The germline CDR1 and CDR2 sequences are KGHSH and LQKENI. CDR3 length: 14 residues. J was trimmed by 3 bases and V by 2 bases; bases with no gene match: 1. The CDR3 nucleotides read TGTGCCAGCTCACCAACAGGGGACAATCAGCCCCAGCATTTT. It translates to CASSPTGDNQPQHF.

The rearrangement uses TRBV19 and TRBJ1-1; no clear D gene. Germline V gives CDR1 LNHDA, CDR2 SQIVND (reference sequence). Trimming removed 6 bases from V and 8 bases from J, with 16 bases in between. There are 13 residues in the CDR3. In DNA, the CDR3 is TGTGCCAGTAGCCTTATCCCCGCGGGGGAAGCTTTCTTT. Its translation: CASSLIPAGEAFF. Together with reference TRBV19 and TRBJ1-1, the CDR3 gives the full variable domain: DGGITQSPKYLFRKEGQNVTLSCEQNLNHDAMYWYRQDPGQGLRLIYYSQIVNDFQKGDIAEGYSVSREKKESFPLTVTSAQKNPTAFYLCASSLIPAGEAFFGQGTRLTVV.

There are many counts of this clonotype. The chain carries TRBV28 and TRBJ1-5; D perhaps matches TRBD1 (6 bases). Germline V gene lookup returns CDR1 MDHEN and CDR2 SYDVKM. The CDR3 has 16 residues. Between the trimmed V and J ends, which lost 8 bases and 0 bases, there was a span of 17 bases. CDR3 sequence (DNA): TGTGCCAGCCGTCCGGACAGCTACTATAGCAATCAGCCCCAGCATTTT. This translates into CASRPDSYYSNQPQHF.

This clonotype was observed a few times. The CDR3 reads CASSPYSGGIQETQYF. The CDR3 DNA follows: TGTGCCAGCAGCCCGTATAGCGGGGGCATTCAAGAGACCCAGTACTTC. The V and J genes are TRBV7-8 and TRBJ2-5, with 9 nucleotides matching TRBD2. The germline V gene has CDR1 SGHVS and CDR2 FQNEAQ. CDR3 size: 16 residues. Trimming cost V 5 bases and J 2 bases; bases outside gene matches: 9.

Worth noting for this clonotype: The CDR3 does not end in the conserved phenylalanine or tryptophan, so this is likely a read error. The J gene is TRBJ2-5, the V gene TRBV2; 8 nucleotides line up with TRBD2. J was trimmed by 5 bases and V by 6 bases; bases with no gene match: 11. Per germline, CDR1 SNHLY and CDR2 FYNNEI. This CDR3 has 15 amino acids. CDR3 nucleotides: TGTGCCAGCAGAGTACTAGCGGACCCCCGGGAGACCCAGTACCTC. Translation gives CASRVLADPRETQYL.

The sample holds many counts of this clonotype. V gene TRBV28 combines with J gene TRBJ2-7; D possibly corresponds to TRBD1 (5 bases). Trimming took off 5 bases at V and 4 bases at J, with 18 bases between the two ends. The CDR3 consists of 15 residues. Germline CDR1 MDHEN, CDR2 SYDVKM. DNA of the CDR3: TGTGCCAGCAGTGGTGAGGCAGGGCTATGGTACGAGCAGTACTTC. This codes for CASSGEAGLWYEQYF.

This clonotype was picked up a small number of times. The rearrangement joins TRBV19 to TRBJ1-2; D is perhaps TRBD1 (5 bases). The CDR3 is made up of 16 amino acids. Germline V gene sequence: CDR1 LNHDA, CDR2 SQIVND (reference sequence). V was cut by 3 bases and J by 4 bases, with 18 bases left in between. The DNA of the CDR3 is TGTGCCAGTAGTATTCCGGGGATCGAGGGGCTCTATGGCTACACCTTC. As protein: CASSIPGIEGLYGYTF.

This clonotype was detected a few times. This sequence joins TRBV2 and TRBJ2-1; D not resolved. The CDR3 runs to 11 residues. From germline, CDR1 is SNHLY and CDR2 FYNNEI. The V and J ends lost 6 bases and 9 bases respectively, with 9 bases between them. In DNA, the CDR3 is TGTGCCAGCAGACGGATTAGTGAGCAGTTCTTC. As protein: CASRRISEQFF.

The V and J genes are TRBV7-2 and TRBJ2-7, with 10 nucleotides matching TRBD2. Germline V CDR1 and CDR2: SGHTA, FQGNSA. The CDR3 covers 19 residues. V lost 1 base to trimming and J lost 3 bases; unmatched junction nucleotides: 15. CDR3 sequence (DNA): TGTGCCAGCAGCTTAGGCCCCTCCCCTAGCGGGAGCTACAACTACGAGCAGTACTTC. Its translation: CASSLGPSPSGSYNYEQYF.